Sequencing of this TCR beta chain was carried out in a study of metastatic and nonmetastatic thyroid tumors. Across the study: The comparison covered peripheral blood and tumor or nodule tissue in malignant and benign thyroid patients.

Using MiXCR, TCRdb reanalyzed the PCR reads. The table has tens of thousands of clones, under 15% seen once. No treatment had been given to any patient before thyroid surgery. The specimen sequenced was tumor tissue. The receptor's source is a female donor with papillary thyroid cancer or a benign thyroid nodule (not recorded which). Some clones in this sample may be carry-over from other donors' samples.

CDR3 in amino acids: CSAPRLLDNEQFF. The CDR3 DNA reads as TGCAGTGCTCCTCGGCTACTGGACAATGAGCAGTTCTTC. The chain is built from TRBV20-1 and TRBJ2-1; D ambiguous. Trimming shortened V by 5 bases and J by 5 bases, and 13 bases separated the two germline ends. CDR3 size: 13 residues. Germline-derived CDR1 and CDR2 are DFQATT and SNEGSKA (reference sequence).